This TCR beta chain is from a study of OX40 agonist ivuxolimab in advanced cancers. For the study at large: Hepatocellular carcinoma, melanoma, renal cell or head and neck cancer occurred in dose-escalation patients.

This CDR3 has 18 amino acids. The assay was immunoSEQ multiplex PCR, and TCRdb's table has in-frame clones only and misses some. This sample yields 80,000 or so clones, of which about 93% are seen a single time; around 0.32% belongs to the top ten. Exclusion of a patient followed from autoimmune disease history or systemic immunosuppression. J is TRBJ2-7 and V is TRBV21-1; TRBD2 is the table's D call, not checked against the DNA. TRBV21-1 represents a pseudogene. This TCR was recovered from an adult with an advanced solid tumor such as melanoma, head and neck, liver or kidney cancer. The input for sequencing was CD4+ or CD8+ T cells sorted from blood, taken in a trial of the OX40 agonist ivuxolimab. Here the CDR3 reads CARGEGLAGGPSSYEQYF. The CDR3 DNA sequence: TGTGCCAGAGGGGAGGGACTAGCGGGGGGGCCAAGCTCCTACGAGCAGTACTTC.